This T cell receptor beta chain appears in the sequencing data of a study of shared clonotypes between healthy human individuals. Background on the study: The people who gave samples were a couple of women and a few men aged 18 to 49.

General study findings and limits: Sequencing depth was expected to influence donor clonotype sharing.

Assay used: immunoSEQ multiplex PCR; TCRdb lists only in-frame clones, some missing. Here the sample spans hundreds of thousands of clones, approximately 92% being singletons. V lost 6 bases, J lost 3 bases, and 12 bases lay in between. CDR1 is SGHNT and CDR2 is YYREEE in the germline V gene (reference sequence). This CDR3 region has 13 residues. Of note for this clone: What it binds is not known.

Naive CD8 isolation took CD45RO-negative cells positively selected for CCR7 and excluded terminally differentiated effector memory CD45RA+ cells. This receptor was taken from a young man in good health. This chain joins TRBV5-4 and TRBJ1-1; maybe TRBD1 (5 bases). Sequencing was carried out using naive CD8+ T cells sorted from blood. The CDR3 region is CASNSGGDTEAFF. CDR3 in DNA: TGTGCCAGCAATAGCGGGGGGGACACTGAAGCTTTCTTT.